This T cell receptor beta chain was documented in a study of long-term antiretroviral therapy in people with HIV. Run at survey level, the immunoSEQ assay was version v3.0. Sequencing used immunoSEQ multiplex PCR; TCRdb keeps in-frame clones, though not all of them. Among 20,000 to 25,000 clones listed, over 85% were seen once. Losses at the gene ends were 4 bases for V and 5 bases for J; bases not matched to a gene: 8. Germline assignment: CDR1 SGHNT and CDR2 YYREEE (reference sequence). This CDR3 has 14 amino acids. The TCR sequence derives from a woman in her thirties or forties with HIV. The source material was unsorted PBMCs, sampled 7.6 years after starting antiretroviral therapy. This chain connects TRBV5-4 to TRBJ2-7; 8 bases are a match to TRBD1. The CDR3 region has the DNA TGTGCCAGCAGCGCCCAGGGGGCGACCCACGAGCAGTACTTC. Its protein is CASSAQGATHEQYF.